A single sample gave rise to the 16 T cell receptor beta chains below, sequenced in a study of OX40 agonist ivuxolimab in advanced cancers. TCRdb's table, derived via immunoSEQ multiplex PCR, lists solely in-frame clones and lacks some. The sample has about 50,000 clones, around nine tenths seen once. The sample consisted of CD4+ or CD8+ T cells sorted from blood, taken in a trial of the OX40 agonist ivuxolimab. All receptors come from an adult with an advanced solid tumor such as melanoma, head and neck, liver or kidney cancer.

The V and J genes are TRBV11-2 and TRBJ2-5; 7 positions agree with TRBD1. From germline, CDR1 is SGHAT and CDR2 FQNNGV. This CDR3 contains 15 residues. V trimming: 1 base; J trimming: 5 bases; junction bases outside the gene matches: 7. Here the CDR3 reads CASSLVGRGLETQYF. The CDR3 coding sequence is TGTGCCAGCAGCTTAGTTGGCAGGGGGTTGGAGACCCAGTACTTC.

Comments on this clone: Other DNA sequences within the sample encode an identical CDR3. The gene calls are TRBV5-1 and TRBJ2-1; D gene ambiguous. V was trimmed by 0 bases and J by 4 bases, leaving 11 bases between them. This CDR3 has 15 amino acids. In germline, CDR1 is SGHRS, CDR2 YFSETQ. The CDR3 DNA follows: TGCGCCAGCAGCTTGGAGCAGGTGTCTTACAATGAGCAGTTCTTC. It encodes CASSLEQVSYNEQFF.

CDR3 loop: CASSLWTGGETQYF. The CDR3 region has the DNA TGTGCCAGCAGCTTGTGGACAGGGGGGGAGACCCAGTACTTC. V usage is TRBV5-6 and J usage is TRBJ2-5, with 10 nucleotides matching TRBD1. After removal of 1 base from V and 5 bases from J, the junction contained 2 bases not matched to a gene. The CDR3 covers 14 residues. Germline V gene sequence: CDR1 SGHDT, CDR2 YYEEEE.

With respect to this clone: Compared with germline, one end of the junction differs, possibly owing to a read error. The chain recombines TRBV7-9 with TRBJ2-7, with D possibly being TRBD2 (6 bases). CDR3 length: 14 residues. The germline CDR1 and CDR2 sequences are SEHNR and FQNEAQ (reference sequence). CDR3 in DNA: TGTGCCAGCAGCTTGGGGGGAGACCTTTACGGGCAGTACTTC. Translated, it gives CASSLGGDLYGQYF.

This clone was observed once. The rearrangement links TRBV28 to TRBJ2-3, with 9 bases that match TRBD2. The germline gives CDR1 MDHEN, CDR2 SYDVKM. The CDR3 spans 12 residues. V was clipped by 4 bases and J by 10 bases; unmatched bases: 3. This CDR3 reads CASSYSGSSQYF. The CDR3 bases are TGTGCCAGCAGTTATAGCGGGAGTTCGCAGTATTTT.

This clone was seen a handful of times. The CDR3 DNA reads as TGTGCCAGCAGCTTACAGGGTCTTCGCTCTGGAAACACCATATATTTT. Its translation: CASSLQGLRSGNTIYF. The genes are TRBV5-5 and TRBJ1-3; a possible D gene is TRBD1 (6 bases). The CDR3 extends over 16 amino acids. Germline lookup yields CDR1 SGHKS and CDR2 YYEKEE (reference sequence). V was cut by 2 bases and J by 0 bases, with 12 bases left in between.

V usage is TRBV19 and J usage is TRBJ2-1; 7 bases fit TRBD2. CDR3 length equals 13 residues. Germline CDR1 and CDR2: LNHDA and SQIVND (reference sequence). Germline trimming cut 7 bases from V and 10 bases from J; bases unmatched to any gene: 10. Here the CDR3 DNA reads TGTGCCAGTAACCCCGGGAGGACAAGGGAGCAGTTCTTC. Translation: CASNPGRTREQFF. Supplemented by reference TRBV19 and TRBJ2-1, the full variable domain reads DGGITQSPKYLFRKEGQNVTLSCEQNLNHDAMYWYRQDPGQGLRLIYYSQIVNDFQKGDIAEGYSVSREKKESFPLTVTSAQKNPTAFYLCASNPGRTREQFFGPGTRLTVL.

V is TRBV11-2 and J is TRBJ1-1; D call uncertain. Trimming removed 8 bases at V and 0 bases at J, with 7 bases between. This CDR3 has 12 residues. The germline V gene encodes CDR1 SGHAT and CDR2 FQNNGV. CDR3 region: CASHPVNTEAFF. CDR3 bases: TGTGCCAGCCACCCAGTGAACACTGAAGCTTTCTTT.

The chain carries TRBV7-2 and TRBJ1-5; 7 positions match TRBD1. CDR3 length: 15 amino acids. Looked up from germline, CDR1 is SGHTA and CDR2 is FQGNSA. The ends lost 5 bases at V and 3 bases at J; junction bases unmatched: 7. The CDR3 reads CASSPRGRNNQPQHF. CDR3 coding DNA: TGTGCCAGCAGCCCTAGGGGGCGGAACAATCAGCCCCAGCATTTT.

This clone was counted once. CDR3 DNA: TGTGCCAGCAGTTTAAAGGGACTAGGAACGTCGAATGAGCAGTTCTTC. This gives the protein CASSLKGLGTSNEQFF. This chain joins TRBV28 and TRBJ2-1; TRBD2 matches 8 bases. This CDR3 spans 16 amino acids. The V and J ends lost 2 bases and 7 bases, in that order; junction bases with no gene match: 10. In germline, CDR1 is MDHEN, CDR2 SYDVKM.

J is TRBJ2-7 and V is TRBV9; 10 bases line up with TRBD1. This CDR3 comprises 14 residues. Germline lookup yields CDR1 SGDLS and CDR2 YYNGEE. The junction had 6 bases not matched to a gene; V was cut back by 4 bases and J by 5 bases. For the CDR3, the DNA is TGTGCCAGCAGCCCCGGACAGGGGGGTGACGAGCAGTACTTC. Residues: CASSPGQGGDEQYF.

In its sample, this clone was seen once. The genes are TRBV6-6 and TRBJ2-1; D is ambiguous. This CDR3 is 12 amino acids long. The germline gives CDR1 MNHNY, CDR2 SVGAGI (reference sequence). V was trimmed by 5 bases and J by 5 bases, leaving 7 bases between them. The chain's CDR3 is CASSQENNEQFF. Written as DNA, the CDR3 is TGTGCCAGCAGTCAAGAAAACAATGAGCAGTTCTTC.

The rearrangement joins TRBV7-8 to TRBJ2-3; 9 nucleotides line up with TRBD1. This CDR3 comprises 15 residues. The germline V gene has CDR1 SGHVS and CDR2 FQNEAQ. V shed 3 bases and J 5 bases; nucleotides not matched to a gene: 6. The CDR3, as DNA: TGTGCCAGCAGCTTCGGGACAGGGCGTGGAGATACGCAGTATTTT. It specifies CASSFGTGRGDTQYF.

The chain employs TRBV6-5 and TRBJ2-1, with 9 bases that match TRBD2. V shed 8 bases and J 7 bases; nucleotides not matched to a gene: 12. This CDR3 comprises 15 residues. Germline CDR1 MNHEY, CDR2 SVGAGI. The CDR3 is CASWTGGRGGNEQFF. CDR3 DNA sequence: TGTGCCAGCTGGACGGGCGGGAGGGGGGGTAATGAGCAGTTCTTC.

This sequence joins TRBV6-5 and TRBJ1-2, with D perhaps matching TRBD1 (5 bases). The V end was cut by 5 bases, the J end by 5 bases, with 9 bases between. Germline CDR1 reads MNHEY; CDR2 reads SVGAGI. The CDR3 contains 12 residues. CDR3 sequence: CASSGSGYGYTF. The CDR3 DNA reads as TGTGCCAGCAGTGGGTCAGGGTATGGCTACACCTTC.

The chain is built from TRBV6-6 and TRBJ1-1; the D is unclear. Trimming removed 7 bases from V and 4 bases from J, with 16 bases in between. Germline CDR1 is MNHNY and CDR2 is SVGAGI (reference sequence). This CDR3 is built from 14 residues. The CDR3 bases are TGTGCCAGCAACCTAGCAAGGGAGGGCACTGAAGCTTTCTTT. It yields the protein CASNLAREGTEAFF.